This TCR beta chain derives from a study of T cell responses to AZD1222 COVID-19 vaccine. As for the study in general: Pooled samples include second doses given at about 4 or 12 weeks. Study-level results: Spike-spanning, vaccine-associated CD4 TCRs were dominant at 160-218 and 743-854. Donor demographics were predominantly white British with a female majority; clonal diversity may be underestimated. Baseline seropositives among AZD1222 recipients totaled only 5 to 7.

Remarks on this clone: The antigen remains undetermined.

The assay was immunoSEQ multiplex PCR, and TCRdb's table has in-frame clones only and misses some. The repertoire holds 90,000 to 130,000 clones, with approximately 90% as singletons. The germline CDR1 and CDR2 sequences are SGDLS and YYNGEE. CDR3 length equals 15 residues. V gave up 9 bases and J gave up 7 bases, with 25 bases separating them. The clonotype comes from an adult in good health. V and J are TRBV9 and TRBJ1-1; no clear D. The sample was peripheral blood, taken on day 0 of AZD1222 vaccination. The CDR3 reads CATSTLTDGRGEAFF. CDR3 DNA: TGTGCCACCTCGACATTAACGGACGGCAGAGGTGAAGCTTTCTTT.